These 9 T cell receptor beta chains share one sample of origin, sequenced in a study of vaccination effects on CD4 cells after COVID-19. Viral peptide pool expansion of antigen-specific CD4+ T cells preceded sequencing in the ViraFEST assay. Culture proceeded for 10 days, and CD4+ T cells were then isolated. Documented for the person is a PCR-confirmed SARS-CoV-2 infection occurring between March and December 2020. These receptors lack a known antigen. TCRdb's copy holds only in-frame clones and misses some; the assay was immunoSEQ multiplex PCR. The sample contains more than 45,000 clones, around 82% of which appear only once. This sample comprised CD4+ T cells from PBMCs cultured with HIV peptides, obtained before COVID-19 vaccination. Subset given: HIV-1 Nef peptide pool negative control/reference culture. Receptors were obtained from a human donor who had a prior SARS-CoV-2 infection.

The chain has TRBV30 and TRBJ2-7; maybe TRBD1 (5 bases). The CDR3 totals 11 residues. Trimming pared 2 bases from V and 6 bases from J, leaving 8 bases between. Germline V lookup: CDR1 GTSNPN, CDR2 SVGIG (reference sequence). CDR3 loop: CAWSWQGEQYF. CDR3 sequence (DNA): TGTGCCTGGAGTTGGCAGGGCGAGCAGTACTTC.

The chain uses TRBV7-2 and TRBJ2-3; D ambiguous. The CDR3 runs to 15 residues. CDR1 SGHTA and CDR2 FQGNSA come from the germline V gene. V lost 0 bases, J lost 4 bases, and 11 bases lay in between. The CDR3 DNA is TGTGCCAGCAGCTTAGCCACGGGTCTCGCAGATACGCAGTATTTT. This translates into CASSLATGLADTQYF.

The rearrangement uses TRBV6-5 and TRBJ1-6; 7 bases fit TRBD1. V gave up 6 bases and J gave up 6 bases; unmatched junction bases: 5. From germline, CDR1 is MNHEY and CDR2 SVGAGI. The CDR3 is 14 residues long. The CDR3 sequence is CASRSRDSNSPLHF. DNA of the CDR3: TGTGCCAGCAGATCCCGGGACAGTAATTCACCCCTCCACTTT.

The rearrangement uses TRBV9 and TRBJ2-5, with 9 bases identical to TRBD2. The CDR3 length is 16 residues. Losses at the gene ends were 0 bases for V and 4 bases for J; bases not matched to a gene: 7. Germline CDR1 SGDLS, CDR2 YYNGEE. The CDR3 loop reads CASSVVGGGAGETQYF. In DNA form, the CDR3 reads TGTGCCAGCAGCGTAGTAGGCGGGGGGGCTGGAGAGACCCAGTACTTC. The whole variable domain, remainder taken from reference TRBV9 and TRBJ2-5, is DSGVTQTPKHLITATGQRVTLRCSPRSGDLSVYWYQQSLDQGLQFLIQYYNGEERAKGNILERFSAQQFPDLHSELNLSSLELGDSALYFCASSVVGGGAGETQYFGPGTRLLVL.

The V gene is TRBV5-4, the J gene TRBJ1-3, with unresolved D. The CDR3 is 16 amino acids. With 2 bases removed from V and 1 base from J, the gap between germline ends came to 13 bases. In germline, CDR1 is SGHNT, CDR2 YYREEE (reference sequence). The CDR3: CASSLRSVSSGNTIYF. Here the CDR3 DNA reads TGTGCCAGCAGCTTACGGAGTGTAAGTTCTGGAAACACCATATATTTT.

The chain uses TRBV23-1 and TRBJ2-7, with unresolved D. TRBV23-1 qualifies as an ORF whose function is uncertain. The CDR3 length is 15 residues. V lost 7 bases to trimming and J lost 2 bases, with 18 bases between them. This CDR3 reads CASKSLADGPYEQYF. As DNA, the CDR3 is TGCGCCAGCAAGTCCCTTGCCGACGGTCCCTACGAGCAGTACTTC.

The chain uses TRBV11-2 and TRBJ2-7; 9 bases agree with TRBD1. The trim removed 3 bases at V and 5 bases at J, leaving 14 bases unmatched. The CDR3 spans 17 residues. Germline V CDR1 and CDR2: SGHAT, FQNNGV. This chain's CDR3 is CASSFISGGQGFHEQYF. CDR3 in DNA: TGTGCCAGCAGCTTTATTAGCGGAGGACAGGGGTTTCACGAGCAGTACTTC.

The chain couples TRBV21-1 to TRBJ1-1; TRBD1 was called by the table and not checked on the DNA. TRBV21-1 is flagged as a pseudogene. The CDR3 totals 20 residues. CDR3 residues: CASAHLIWGRFFPVNTEAFF. The CDR3, as DNA: TGTGCCAGCGCACACTTGATCTGGGGGCGGTTTTTTCCGGTGAACACTGAAGCTTTCTTT.

This clone is a singleton in its sample. V and J are TRBV7-2 and TRBJ2-7; no clear D. Germline CDR1 SGHTA, CDR2 FQGNSA. V lost 5 bases to trimming and J lost 2 bases, with 13 bases between them. This CDR3 is 14 amino acids long. For the CDR3, the DNA is TGTGCCAGCAGCCCGCGTTTGTGGGCCTACGAGCAGTACTTC. It translates to CASSPRLWAYEQYF.